Given below is one T cell receptor (beta chain) in context. Its specificity is unknown. The V and J ends lost 6 bases and 2 bases, in that order; junction bases with no gene match: 1. Germline-derived CDR1 and CDR2 are MGHDK and SYGVNS. This CDR3 region has 13 residues. This entry belongs to a study of cytomegalovirus exposure and HLA in healthy donors. Points from the study as a whole: A later analysis showed that HLA-associated TCR beta chains had undergone more clonal expansion than equally common others.

The PCR used 60 Vbeta and 13 Jbeta primers. Some clones are missing from TCRdb's copy, which holds only in-frame ones; the method was immunoSEQ multiplex PCR. The sample lists 150,000 to 200,000 clones, 82% occurring once. Material for sequencing was PBMCs. The clonotype was recovered from a woman in her late teens or twenties in good health and CMV-seronegative. The chain has TRBV25-1 and TRBJ1-5; 7 bases fit TRBD1. CDR3: CASSDRGNQPQHF. CDR3 coding DNA: TGTGCCAGCAGCGACAGGGGCAATCAGCCCCAGCATTTT.